This TCR beta chain was captured by sequencing in a study of T cell responses to AZD1222 COVID-19 vaccine. Germline CDR1 and CDR2: SGHTA and FQGTGA. The CDR3 contains 13 residues. Unmatched junction bases numbered 5, after V lost 5 bases and J lost 7 bases. Remarks on this clone: The antigen remains unidentified.

Only in-frame clones appear in the TCRdb table, and some are missing; sequencing was by immunoSEQ multiplex PCR. The sample lists 120,000 to 150,000 clones; 85% to 90% were seen once. Overall study findings and caveats: It should be noted that donors were predominantly white British and more often female, and clonal diversity was possibly underestimated. Increased Spike-specific TCR breadth and depth were observed after two AZD1222 doses. Repertoires were sampled only after the peak T cell response.

This material consisted of peripheral blood, taken 28 days after the second AZD1222 dose. The sequence derives from an adult who received the AZD1222 COVID-19 vaccine. This chain uses TRBV7-3 with TRBJ2-1; TRBD1 matches 7 bases. The CDR3 loop reads CASSARQGNEQFF. CDR3 bases: TGTGCCAGCAGCGCTCGACAGGGAAATGAGCAGTTCTTC.